The rows below give T cell receptor beta chains drawn from one sample of a study of Graves' ophthalmopathy and Graves' hyperthyroidism. TCRdb passed the multiplex PCR reads through MiXCR, listing each CDR3 protein once. The table has about 740,000 distinct CDR3 sequences, 35% to 50% seen once. The sequenced sample consisted of peripheral blood. These receptors came from an adult man with Graves' ophthalmopathy. The CDR3 runs from the conserved cysteine through the conserved F or W. The D gene is left open where the match is weak. Size is omitted from some rows. Given values are once, few, many or a class for expanded clones.

many TRBD2 TRBJ2-5 TRBV24-1 TGTGCCACCAGTGATCCTAGCGGGACCGCGTGGGAGACCCAGTACTTC CATSDPSGTAWETQYF
- - TRBJ1-1 TRBV2 - CASSLFLYTEAFF
- - TRBJ2-7 TRBV14 TGTGCCAGCAGCCGGAAAGCCGGGACTTACTACGAGGAGCAGTACTTC CASSRKAGTYYEEQYF
once - TRBJ2-2 TRBV25-1 TGTGCCAGCAGTGACCTATCTAACGCGAACACCGGGGAGCTGTTTTTT CASSDLSNANTGELFF
- TRBD1 TRBJ2-5 TRBV9 TGTGCCAGCAGCCGCCCCGGACAGGGGCAAGAGACCCAGTACTTC CASSRPGQGQETQYF
many - TRBJ2-7 TRBV7-6 TGTGCCAGCAGCTTAGGGACCGGTTTAGCCTACGAGCAGTACTTC CASSLGTGLAYEQYF
- - TRBJ1-1 TRBV29-1 TGCAGCGTTAAGAGGATGGGGGATCCGGCCACTGAAGCTTTCTTT CSVKRMGDPATEAFF
- - TRBJ2-5 TRBV2 TGTGCCAGCAGCGAACCGGGACACGAGGAGACCCAGTACTTC CASSEPGHEETQYF
- TRBD1 TRBJ1-4 TRBV20-1 TGCAGTGCTGGGGGGTCCGGGACAGGGGATGAAAAACTGTTTTTT CSAGGSGTGDEKLFF
- - TRBJ1-1 TRBV11-2 TGTGCCAGCAGCTCGGGCACAAGAAACATGAACACTGAAGCTTTCTTT CASSSGTRNMNTEAFF
few - TRBJ1-2 TRBV28 TGTGCCAGCAGTTTAAGGGGCAGGATGAACTATGGCTACACCTTC CASSLRGRMNYGYTF
- - TRBJ2-2 TRBV10-3 TGTGCCAGCAGTTACTCATCCGCTTCCCCCACCGGGGAGCTGTTTTTT CASSYSSASPTGELFF
- TRBD1 TRBJ2-7 TRBV7-3 TGTGCCAGCAGCCAGGCCGGGACAGGGGGAAGGGCTACCGAGTACTTC CASSQAGTGGRATEYF
few - TRBJ1-1 TRBV6-5 TGTGCCAGCAGCCCGGACAGATACATGAACACTGAAGCTTTCTTT CASSPDRYMNTEAFF
- TRBD1 TRBJ1-5 TRBV7-9 TGTGCCAGCAGCCCATGGACAGGGGTTGGTCAGCCCCAGCATTTT CASSPWTGVGQPQHF
- - TRBJ1-1 TRBV19 TGTGCCAGTAGTACCCGTCCGGAGAACACTGAAGCTTTCTTT CASSTRPENTEAFF
few TRBD1 TRBJ2-7 TRBV7-2 TGTGCCAGCAGTTTCGGGGGCGGGACAGGGCAGACCGAGCAGTACTTC CASSFGGGTGQTEQYF
- - TRBJ1-1 TRBV10-3 TGTGCCAGCAGTGAAGGGGGGCTCGGAGCTTCCTTT CASSEGGLGASF
many TRBD2 TRBJ2-5 TRBV7-2 TGTGCCAGCAGCTCCTTAGCGGGAGGAGAGACCCAGTACTTC CASSSLAGGETQYF
many - TRBJ2-6 TRBV29-1 TGCAGCGTTGCCAGCTCTGGGGCCAACGTCCTGACTTTC CSVASSGANVLTF
few - TRBJ2-7 TRBV6-2/TRBV6-3 TGTGCCAGCAGTTATAAGCCCTACAGGACCTCCTACGAGCAGTACTTC CASSYKPYRTSYEQYF
- TRBD1 TRBJ1-2 TRBV28 TGTGCCACCAGCGTTGAGGAGGGGGCAGAAGGTGGCTACACCTTC CATSVEEGAEGGYTF
few - TRBJ2-5 TRBV6-2/TRBV6-3 TGTGCCAGCAGCCGTATTGGAGGCCGGGGGGAGACCCAGTACTTC CASSRIGGRGETQYF
- - TRBJ1-6 TRBV27 TGTGCCAGCAGTTTCCAGGGACGCCAATCCCCCCACTTT CASSFQGRQSPHF
- - TRBJ2-7 TRBV11-2 TGTGCCAGCAGCTTAGAGGTGGGAGCCGGCTCCTACGAGCAGTACTTC CASSLEVGAGSYEQYF
- - TRBJ1-1 TRBV2 TGTGCCAGCAGTGAATTCTACACTGAAGCTTTCTTT CASSEFYTEAFF
few - TRBJ1-1 TRBV7-9 TGTGCCAGCAGCTTATCTCTGGGGGAGAAGACTGAAGCTTTCTTT CASSLSLGEKTEAFF